The 20 T cell receptor beta chains listed next were all sequenced from one sample in a study of blood T cell repertoires in COVID-19. Only in-frame clones appear in the TCRdb table, and some are missing; sequencing was by immunoSEQ multiplex PCR. The table shows 150,000 to 200,000 clones, with approximately 93% occurring only once. Specimen: peripheral blood. These receptors originate from a woman aged 55 to 70 with COVID-19, enrolled during active disease.

The chain employs TRBV5-4 and TRBJ2-3; the D gene is possibly TRBD1 (5 bases). Trimming stripped 3 bases from V and 4 bases from J, with 9 bases between. CDR1 is SGHNT, CDR2 YYREEE, per germline (reference sequence). CDR3 length: 13 amino acids. The CDR3 loop is CASSSWGPDTQYF. The CDR3 nucleotides read TGTGCCAGCAGCTCCTGGGGCCCAGATACGCAGTATTTT.

The chain couples TRBV5-5 to TRBJ1-1; D call uncertain. Germline V gene lookup returns CDR1 SGHKS and CDR2 YYEKEE (reference sequence). V was shortened by 6 bases and J by 0 bases, with 12 bases between the two germline ends. The CDR3 has 14 residues. This CDR3 reads CASTLWEMNTEAFF. The CDR3 region has the DNA TGTGCCAGCACCCTTTGGGAGATGAACACTGAAGCTTTCTTT.

The chain combines TRBV5-1 with TRBJ2-7; 8 nucleotides agree with TRBD2. Germline CDR1 SGHRS, CDR2 YFSETQ. CDR3 length: 15 residues. Unmatched junction bases numbered 11, after V lost 3 bases and J lost 6 bases. DNA for the CDR3: TGCGCCAGCAGCTCGGGGGGGTCTTTCAGGGCCGAGCAGTACTTC. This codes for CASSSGGSFRAEQYF. Supplemented by reference TRBV5-1 and TRBJ2-7, the full variable domain reads KAGVTQTPRYLIKTRGQQVTLSCSPISGHRSVSWYQQTPGQGLQFLFEYFSETQRNKGNFPGRFSGRQFSNSRSEMNVSTLELGDSALYLCASSSGGSFRAEQYFGPGTRLTVT.

The V call is TRBV6-5, the J call TRBJ1-2; tentatively, D is TRBD1 (6 bases). V lost 0 bases and J lost 8, with 7 bases in between. The germline V gene encodes CDR1 MNHEY and CDR2 SVGAGI. The CDR3 covers 12 residues. In nucleotides, the CDR3 is TGTGCCAGCAGTTACTCGCAGGGGGGCTACACCTTC. Translating gives CASSYSQGGYTF.

The chain carries TRBV3-1 (or the pseudogene TRBV3-2) and TRBJ2-1, with TRBD1 identical over 8 bases. The length of the CDR3 is 14 residues. Germline CDR1 and CDR2: LGHDT and YNNKEL (reference sequence). J was trimmed by 10 bases and V by 1 base; bases with no gene match: 6. The CDR3 loop is CASSQVRDRSEQFF. The CDR3 nucleotides read TGTGCCAGCAGCCAAGTCCGGGACAGGTCAGAGCAGTTCTTC.

The J gene is TRBJ1-2, the V gene TRBV6-1; D call uncertain. This CDR3 spans 13 amino acids. The V end lost 2 bases, the J end lost 2 bases, and 6 bases lay between the germline ends. Germline lookup yields CDR1 MNHNS and CDR2 SASEGT. CDR3 nucleotide sequence: TGTGCCAGCAGTGAAAGCGCAAACTATGGCTACACCTTC. Amino acid sequence: CASSESANYGYTF.

This chain links TRBV5-6 with TRBJ2-7, with D unresolved. V was pared by 3 bases and J by 2 bases, with 6 bases between. CDR1 is SGHDT and CDR2 is YYEEEE in the germline V gene. This CDR3 is 12 amino acids long. CDR3 sequence: CASSSVAYEQYF. The DNA of the CDR3 is TGTGCCAGCAGCTCCGTAGCCTACGAGCAGTACTTC.

The V gene is TRBV4-1, the J gene TRBJ1-2, with no clear D. V lost 3 bases to trimming and J lost 3 bases, with 8 bases between them. The CDR3 spans 13 residues. The germline V gene encodes CDR1 MGHRA and CDR2 YSYEKL. CDR3 protein: CASSQRIDYGYTF. In nucleotides, the CDR3 is TGCGCCAGCAGCCAGCGGATAGACTATGGCTACACCTTC.

The chain uses TRBV25-1 and TRBJ1-2; a weak D match, TRBD1 (5 bases). Per germline, CDR1 MGHDK and CDR2 SYGVNS. This CDR3 contains 13 residues. V gave up 6 bases and J gave up 2 bases, with 10 bases separating them. The chain's CDR3 is CASRRDGNYGYTF. The CDR3 nucleotides are TGTGCCAGCAGGCGGGACGGAAACTATGGCTACACCTTC.

The chain recombines TRBV27 with TRBJ2-2; TRBD1 matches at 9 bases. CDR3 length: 14 amino acids. V trimming: 5 bases; J trimming: 5 bases; junction bases outside the gene matches: 3. Germline V gene lookup returns CDR1 MNHEY and CDR2 SMNVEV (reference sequence). CDR3 nucleotides: TGTGCCAGCAGTCCCGGGACAGGGACCGGGGAGCTGTTTTTT. Residues: CASSPGTGTGELFF.

The chain is built from TRBV7-2 and TRBJ1-2; D is unclear. The CDR3 length is 14 residues. V lost 1 base and J lost 7, with 13 bases in between. Germline V gives CDR1 SGHTA, CDR2 FQGNSA. The CDR3 protein is CASSLDGGLSGYTF. In DNA, the CDR3 is TGTGCCAGCAGCTTAGATGGAGGGCTCTCTGGCTACACCTTC.

The chain couples TRBV5-1 to TRBJ1-2; the D gene is possibly TRBD1 (5 bases). V was clipped by 0 bases and J by 8 bases, with 14 bases between them. The germline V gene encodes CDR1 SGHRS and CDR2 YFSETQ. The CDR3 loop spans 14 amino acids. The CDR3: CASSLVEGLEGYTF. Written as DNA, the CDR3 is TGCGCCAGCAGCTTGGTGGAGGGACTCGAAGGCTACACCTTC.

This chain joins TRBV7-2 and TRBJ2-1, with D tentatively TRBD2 (5 bases). This CDR3 has 15 residues. Trimming took off 5 bases at V and 4 bases at J, with 15 bases between the two ends. Germline V gives CDR1 SGHTA, CDR2 FQGNSA. The CDR3, as DNA: TGTGCCAGCAGCCCCAGCGGCCAGAGGTACAATGAGCAGTTCTTC. It specifies CASSPSGQRYNEQFF.

The chain has TRBV7-3 and TRBJ2-7, with 8 bases matching TRBD2. CDR1 and CDR2 from the germline V gene are SGHTA and FQGTGA. Unmatched junction bases numbered 3, after V lost 0 bases and J lost 2 bases. The CDR3 runs 15 residues. CDR3 nucleotides: TGTGCCAGCAGCTTAACCGGGGGGGCCCCCTACGAGCAGTACTTC. This sequence encodes CASSLTGGAPYEQYF.

J is TRBJ2-2 and V is TRBV19; 10 bases align to TRBD1. There are 16 residues in the CDR3. The trim removed 5 bases at V and 6 bases at J, leaving 9 bases unmatched. Germline values: CDR1 LNHDA, CDR2 SQIVND (reference sequence). CDR3 region: CASSYRQGAASGELFF. The CDR3 DNA follows: TGTGCCAGTAGTTATCGACAGGGGGCTGCGTCCGGGGAGCTGTTTTTT.

In this sample, this clone turned up a few times. CDR3 coding DNA: TGTGCCAGCTCACCACGGGCTACAGGCTCGAGCTCCTATAATTCACCCCTCCACTTT. This encodes CASSPRATGSSSYNSPLHF. The chain links TRBV18 to TRBJ1-6, with D possibly TRBD1 on 5 matching bases. V dropped 1 base and J dropped 0 bases, with 16 bases sitting between them. Germline V CDR1 and CDR2: KGHSH, LQKENI. The CDR3 is 19 amino acids.

J is TRBJ1-6 and V is TRBV2; 9 bases agree with TRBD1. The CDR3 contains 15 residues. V shed 2 bases, J shed 7 bases, and the junction held 3 bases outside the gene matches. Germline CDR1 reads SNHLY; CDR2 reads FYNNEI. This CDR3 reads CASSETGTGNSPLHF. For the CDR3, the DNA is TGTGCCAGCAGTGAAACCGGGACAGGGAATTCACCCCTCCACTTT.

The chain is built from TRBV5-4 and TRBJ2-2, with TRBD1 matching over 7 bases. J was trimmed by 7 bases and V by 5 bases; bases with no gene match: 11. Germline assignment: CDR1 SGHNT and CDR2 YYREEE (reference sequence). The CDR3 runs 15 residues. This CDR3 is CASRNPGTVGGELFF. CDR3 nucleotide sequence: TGTGCCAGCAGAAACCCCGGGACAGTCGGCGGGGAGCTGTTTTTT.

The chain's CDR3 is CASSPGAGEFYTEAFF. The CDR3 DNA reads as TGTGCCAGCAGCCCCGGGGCAGGGGAATTCTACACTGAAGCTTTCTTT. This rearrangement joins TRBV6-4 to TRBJ1-1; a weak D match, TRBD1 (6 bases). Germline loops: CDR1 MRHNA, CDR2 SNTAGT. V was shortened by 6 bases and J by 3 bases, with 20 bases between the two germline ends. The CDR3 extends over 16 amino acids.

The rearrangement joins TRBV6-5 to TRBJ1-5; D call uncertain. The CDR3 extends over 13 amino acids. Deletions cut 0 bases from V and 7 bases from J, with 7 bases between. Germline values: CDR1 MNHEY, CDR2 SVGAGI. CDR3 sequence reads: CASSYSAGQPQHF. CDR3 coding DNA: TGTGCCAGCAGTTACTCGGCGGGGCAGCCCCAGCATTTT.